This T cell receptor beta chain is drawn from a study of monozygotic twins with inflammatory bowel disease. Study conclusions and caveats: The inverse Simpson measure of TCRbeta diversity was lower in IBD patients than in healthy co-twins. The data offered no way to tell different T cell subtypes apart.

This CDR3 contains 14 residues. Germline V gives CDR1 SGDLS, CDR2 YYNGEE. Regarding this clonotype: Its target is unknown.

A total RNA quantity of 3500 ng went into each TCR library. Each UMI harboured a 6-nucleotide sample barcode and was appended via template switching. TCRdb reprocessed the 5' RACE reads and reports one entry per CDR3 protein, with no DNA. The table lists about 300,000 distinct CDR3 sequences, with 5% to 6% in the top ten. The TCR sequence derives from a human donor with ulcerative colitis or Crohn's disease, or a healthy co-twin of an affected twin (not recorded which). Specimen: blood. The chain employs TRBV9 and TRBJ2-2. This chain's CDR3 is CASSVVGITGELFF.